This TCR beta chain emerged from a study of neurological immune-mediated disorders. The team produced cDNA through 5'RACE using 10-nucleotide random UMIs. One entry per CDR3 protein results from TCRdb running MiXCR on the 5' RACE reads. The sample yields about 84,000 distinct CDR3 sequences, 10% seen once. In this sample, this clonotype turned up a few times. V was trimmed by 5 bases and J by 7 bases, leaving 14 bases between them. Germline loops: CDR1 GTSNPN, CDR2 SVGIG (reference sequence). The CDR3 is 12 amino acids. The study used blood bank volunteers in Maryland, USA, as healthy controls. The unsorted libraries were produced from 2 million PBMCs held at -80 C.

The clonotype comes from a man aged 35-49 years in good health. The V and J genes are TRBV30 and TRBJ1-1; D uncertain. The source material was PBMCs. CDR3 residues: CAWGSPSLEAFF. CDR3 DNA: TGTGCCTGGGGATCCCCAAGCCTTGAAGCTTTCTTT. Filled out from reference TRBV30 and TRBJ1-1, the complete variable domain reads SQTIHQWPATLVQPVGSPLSLECTVEGTSNPNLYWYRQAAGRGLQLLFYSVGIGQISSEVPQNLSASRPQDRQFILSSKKLLLSDSGFYLCAWGSPSLEAFFGQGTRLTVV.